This T cell receptor beta chain originates from a study of CXCR3-negative and CXCR3-positive naive CD8 T cells. Findings and limits, study-wide: CXCR3-positive naive cells carried more hydrophobic TRB CDR3s than CXCR3-negative ones.

Germline assignment: CDR1 LGHDT and CDR2 YNNKEL (reference sequence). This CDR3 is built from 13 residues. A word on this clonotype: Its antigen is undetermined.

Through 5' RACE with UMI labels, the TRB cDNA libraries were prepared. TCRdb reprocessed the 5' RACE reads, with one entry per CDR3 protein and no DNA. This sample contains tens of thousands of distinct CDR3 sequences. Sequencing was carried out using naive CXCR3+ CD8+ T cells from blood. Subset reported: CD45RO-CCR7+CD27+CD95- naive CD8+ T cells expressing CXCR3 (TNR3+). This rearrangement joins TRBV3-1 to TRBJ2-7; TCRdb's D gene call, TRBD2, goes unchecked for lack of DNA. This receptor was taken from a human donor in good health. Some clones in this sample may be carry-over from other donors' samples. The CDR3 sequence: CASSQFPGGEQYF.